This T cell receptor beta chain was identified in a study of blood T cell repertoires in COVID-19. V was cut by 6 bases and J by 5 bases, with 20 bases left in between. The CDR3 has 15 residues. The V gene's germline CDR1 is SGHTA and CDR2 FQGNSA. Assay used: immunoSEQ multiplex PCR; TCRdb lists only in-frame clones, some missing. The table includes about 180,000 clones, 85% detected once. Seattle's cohort entered during active infection and was followed longitudinally. This sequence joins TRBV7-2 and TRBJ2-7, with D perhaps matching TRBD2 (5 bases). The clonotype originates from a person between 70 and 80 years old with COVID-19, enrolled during active disease. Specimen: peripheral blood. CDR3 amino acids: CASSPSPGGWDEQYF. The CDR3 DNA reads TGTGCCAGCAGTCCGTCTCCCGGCGGGTGGGACGAGCAGTACTTC.